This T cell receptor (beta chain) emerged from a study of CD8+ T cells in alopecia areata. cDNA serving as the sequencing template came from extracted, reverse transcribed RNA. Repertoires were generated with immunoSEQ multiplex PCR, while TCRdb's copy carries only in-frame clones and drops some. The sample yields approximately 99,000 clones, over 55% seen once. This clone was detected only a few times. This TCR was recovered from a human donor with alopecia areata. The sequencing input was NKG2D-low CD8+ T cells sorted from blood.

CDR3 sequence: CASLGMNNEQFF. For the CDR3, the DNA is TGTGCCAGCCTTGGAATGAACAATGAGCAGTTCTTC. The chain has TRBV27 and TRBJ2-1; D is uncertain. There are 12 residues in the CDR3. Looked up from germline, CDR1 is MNHEY and CDR2 is SMNVEV (reference sequence). Between the trimmed V and J ends, which lost 8 bases and 5 bases, there was a span of 10 bases.